A single sample gave rise to the 6 T cell receptor beta chains below, sequenced in a study of blood T cell repertoires in COVID-19. Profiled with immunoSEQ multiplex PCR; TCRdb holds only in-frame clones, not every one. The data hold 200,000 or so clones, with roughly 85% observed a single time. The sequenced material came from peripheral blood. The receptors shown here come from a woman aged 25 to 39 with acute or convalescent COVID-19.

This clone was detected once. The J gene is TRBJ1-1, the V gene TRBV5-6, with 8 bases that match TRBD1. Germline lookup yields CDR1 SGHDT and CDR2 YYEEEE. The CDR3 extends over 17 amino acids. Trimming cost V 0 bases and J 2 bases; bases outside gene matches: 9. The CDR3 coding sequence is TGTGCCAGCAGCTTGGGGCTAGGGACAGGTCTTAACACTGAAGCTTTCTTT. It yields the protein CASSLGLGTGLNTEAFF. The whole variable domain, filled in from reference TRBV5-6 and TRBJ1-1, reads DAGVTQSPTHLIKTRGQQVTLRCSPKSGHDTVSWYQQALGQGPQFIFQYYEEEERQRGNFPDRFSGHQFPNYSSELNVNALLLGDSALYLCASSLGLGTGLNTEAFFGQGTRLTVV.

The chain is built from TRBV27 and TRBJ2-5; TRBD2 matches 10 bases. Trimming removed 4 bases from V and 3 bases from J; junction bases left unmatched: 5. CDR1 is MNHEY and CDR2 is SMNVEV in the germline V gene (reference sequence). The CDR3 is made up of 15 amino acids. CDR3 residues: CASSSGLAREETQYF. Here the CDR3 DNA reads TGTGCCAGCAGTTCGGGACTAGCGAGGGAAGAGACCCAGTACTTC.

The chain carries TRBV5-1 and TRBJ2-1; the match to TRBD1 covers 10 bases. J gave up 2 bases and V 3 bases, and 2 bases lay outside the gene matches. Germline-derived CDR1 and CDR2 are SGHRS and YFSETQ. The CDR3 runs 15 residues. The chain's CDR3 is CASSSGTGAYNEQFF. The CDR3 region has the DNA TGCGCCAGCAGCTCCGGGACAGGGGCCTACAATGAGCAGTTCTTC.

This chain uses TRBV29-1 with TRBJ2-1; tentative D call: TRBD1 (6 bases). Per germline, CDR1 SQVTM and CDR2 ANQGSEA. The V end lost 6 bases, the J end lost 6 bases, and 15 bases lay between the germline ends. The CDR3 has 13 amino acids. Here the CDR3 DNA reads TGCAGCGTGTACTCACAGGGTCCCAATGAGCAGTTCTTC. The encoded protein is CSVYSQGPNEQFF.

In this sample, this clone turned up once. The chain is built from TRBV6-1 and TRBJ2-1; 11 bases are shared with TRBD2. The CDR3 covers 14 residues. Germline-derived CDR1 and CDR2 are MNHNS and SASEGT. Trimming at V came to 2 bases and at J to 9 bases, leaving 3 bases not matched to a gene. CDR3: CASSELAGGGEQFF. The CDR3 DNA reads TGTGCCAGCAGTGAACTAGCGGGAGGAGGTGAGCAGTTCTTC.

This rearrangement joins TRBV30 to TRBJ2-1; D perhaps matches TRBD2 (6 bases). Germline V gene sequence: CDR1 GTSNPN, CDR2 SVGIG (reference sequence). V shed 4 bases and J shed 7 bases, with 14 bases lying between them. This CDR3 contains 13 residues. As DNA, the CDR3 is TGTGCCTGGACCACCGGGACTCCTAATGAGCAGTTCTTC. Translation: CAWTTGTPNEQFF.